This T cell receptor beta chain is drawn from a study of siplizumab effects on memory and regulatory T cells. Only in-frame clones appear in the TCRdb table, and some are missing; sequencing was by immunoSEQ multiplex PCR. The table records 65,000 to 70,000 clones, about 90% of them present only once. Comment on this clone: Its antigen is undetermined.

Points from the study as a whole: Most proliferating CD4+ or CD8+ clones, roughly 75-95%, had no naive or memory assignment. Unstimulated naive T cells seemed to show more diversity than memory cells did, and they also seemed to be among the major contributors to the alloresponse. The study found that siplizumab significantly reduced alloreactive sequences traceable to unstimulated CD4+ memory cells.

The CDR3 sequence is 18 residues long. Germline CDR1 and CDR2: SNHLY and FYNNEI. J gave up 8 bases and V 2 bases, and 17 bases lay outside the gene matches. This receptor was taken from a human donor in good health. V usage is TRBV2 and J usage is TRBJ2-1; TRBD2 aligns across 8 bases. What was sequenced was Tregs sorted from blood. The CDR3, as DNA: TGTGCCAGCAGTGAAAAGACCCTGATGCAGCGGGAGCGGGATGAGCAGTTCTTC. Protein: CASSEKTLMQRERDEQFF.